This T cell receptor (beta chain) was identified during a study of tumor-infiltrating lymphocytes in primary liver carcinoma. The wider study: Patients, male and female, were 30 to 69 years old. The study, taken as a whole, reports: Roughly 7-25% of top clones, and no more, occurred in all five tumor regions. Tumor-adjacent and tumor-blood pairs displayed less overlap than did pairs of tumor regions.

This CDR3 is 15 amino acids long. Germline V gene lookup returns CDR1 SGHNT and CDR2 YENEEA. TCR beta cDNA was made from 450 to 500 ng total RNA with a constant-region primer. It was through three nested multiplex PCR rounds of slightly modified ARM-PCR that TCR beta libraries arose. Use of TRBV1-TRBV30 forward primers with a C-beta reverse primer characterized the first two PCR rounds, which lasted roughly 11 cycles each. TCRdb ran MiXCR on the multiplex PCR reads and lists one entry per CDR3 protein. The table records approximately 100,000 distinct CDR3 sequences, approximately 70% of them present only once. The tissue used was unsorted bulk material of about 19-33 mg. RNA and DNA were co-extracted from it with the AllPrep DNA/RNA mini kit. Surgeons resected the patients' primary liver carcinomas. Notes on this clonotype: Its target is not known. Since no conserved phenylalanine or tryptophan closes the CDR3, a read error is the likely cause.

The chain links TRBV11-3 to TRBJ2-7; 12 bases line up with TRBD1. The sequenced sample was liver tumor tissue from sampling region 2. Documented subset: tumor region T2, inferior pole. The source is a woman aged 55-75 years with primary liver carcinoma and hepatitis B virus infection. The CDR3 DNA is TGTGCCTGCAGCTTAGGGACAGGGGGCTCCCTCGAGCAGTACCTA. Protein: CACSLGTGGSLEQYL.